This paragraph covers one T cell receptor (beta chain) sequence. Here immunoSEQ multiplex PCR was the method, and the copy in TCRdb shows in-frame clones only, minus some. This sample has just under 150,000 clones, with about 90% found just once. The data derive from a study of control samples from healthy donors and cancer patients. V was pared by 2 bases and J by 6 bases, with 11 bases between. This CDR3 region has 14 residues. Germline-derived CDR1 and CDR2 are MNHEY and SVGAGI. The chain couples TRBV6-5 to TRBJ2-4; TRBD1 is a possible D gene (5 bases). This receptor was obtained from a man under 40 in good health. The material sequenced was blood. The CDR3 region has the DNA TGTGCCAGCAGTTACGCAGGGAAGGCAAACATTCAGTACTTC. Amino acids: CASSYAGKANIQYF.